This T cell receptor (beta chain) was obtained from a study of human T cells and chemical hapten exposure. Whole-study results and caveats: Once DPC sensitization occurred, TCRs above 1 in 1000 frequency showed no change.

In this sample, this clonotype turned up many times. Its cognate antigen is unknown. Stated time point: healthy volunteer bleed at 2 weeks. Whole blood, unfractionated, served as the material for total RNA extraction. Library preparation tagged each individual cDNA molecule with a unique molecular identifier. Per the original methods: Samples ranged from about 23,224 to 690,600 TCRs, with a median of approximately 100,000. TCRdb independently ran MiXCR on the RACE reads; one entry per CDR3 protein. These V and J calls are TCRdb output, not the study's own analysis. The sample has 43,000 or so distinct CDR3 sequences, approximately 4.5% seen once. CDR1 and CDR2 from the germline V gene are DFQATT and SNEGSKA (reference sequence). The CDR3 spans 13 residues. Trimming took off 6 bases at V and 0 bases at J, with 12 bases between the two ends.

The V and J genes are TRBV20-1 and TRBJ2-7; D might be TRBD1 (6 bases). The receptor's source is a female donor in good health. Some clones in this sample may be carry-over from other donors' samples. Sequences were obtained from whole blood. The CDR3 is CSADRDNSYEQYF. The DNA for the CDR3 is TGCAGTGCCGACCGGGACAACTCCTACGAGCAGTACTTC.